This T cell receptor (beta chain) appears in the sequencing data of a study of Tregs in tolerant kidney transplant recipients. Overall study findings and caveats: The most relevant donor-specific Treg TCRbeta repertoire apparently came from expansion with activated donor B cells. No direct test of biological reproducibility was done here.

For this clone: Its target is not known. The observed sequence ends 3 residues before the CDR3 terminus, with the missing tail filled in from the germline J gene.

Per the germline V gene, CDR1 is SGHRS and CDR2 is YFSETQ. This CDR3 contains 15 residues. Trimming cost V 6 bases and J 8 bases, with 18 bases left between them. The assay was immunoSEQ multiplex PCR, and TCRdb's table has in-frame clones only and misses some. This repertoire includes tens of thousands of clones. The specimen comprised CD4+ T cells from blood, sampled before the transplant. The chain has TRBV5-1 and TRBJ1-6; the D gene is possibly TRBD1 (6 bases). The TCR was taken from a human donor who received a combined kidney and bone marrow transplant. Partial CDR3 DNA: TGCGCCAGCACACTCAATGGGGGCATGGATTCACCC. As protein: CASTLNGGMDSP. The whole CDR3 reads CASTLNGGMDSPLHF.